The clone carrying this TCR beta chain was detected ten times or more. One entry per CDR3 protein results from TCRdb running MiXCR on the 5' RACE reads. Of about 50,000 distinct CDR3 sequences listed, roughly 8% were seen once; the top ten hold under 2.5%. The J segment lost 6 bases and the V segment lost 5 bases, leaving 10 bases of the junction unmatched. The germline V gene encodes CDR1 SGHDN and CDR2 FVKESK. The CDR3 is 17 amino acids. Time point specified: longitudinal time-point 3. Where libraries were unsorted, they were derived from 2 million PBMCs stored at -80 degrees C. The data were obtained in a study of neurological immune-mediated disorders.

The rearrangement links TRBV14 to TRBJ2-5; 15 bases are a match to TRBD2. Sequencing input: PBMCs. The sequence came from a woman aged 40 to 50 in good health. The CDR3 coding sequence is TGTGCCAGCAGCGAACATGGGACTAGCGGGGGGAGGCAGACCCAGTACTTC. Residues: CASSEHGTSGGRQTQYF.